Below, 16 T cell receptor beta chains from the same sample are listed, as sequenced in a study of blood T cell repertoires in COVID-19. Some clones are missing from TCRdb's copy, which holds only in-frame ones; the method was immunoSEQ multiplex PCR. Of 300,000 to 400,000 clones listed, about nine tenths are singletons. The sequenced material came from peripheral blood. All receptors derive from a man under 40 with COVID-19, enrolled during active disease.

This clone was recorded only once. This chain connects TRBV11-3 to TRBJ2-3, with TRBD1 matching 7 bases. The germline V gene has CDR1 SGHNT and CDR2 YENEEA. This CDR3 has 13 residues. J lost 5 bases, V lost 6 bases, and 5 bases had no gene match. As DNA, the CDR3 is TGTGCCAGCAGTTCCACAGGGGAAGATACGCAGTATTTT. Amino acid sequence: CASSSTGEDTQYF.

In its sample, this clone was seen a few times. V gene TRBV11-2 combines with J gene TRBJ2-1; 9 nucleotides line up with TRBD1. This CDR3 comprises 15 residues. Germline CDR1 is SGHAT and CDR2 is FQNNGV. The junction had 8 bases not matched to a gene; V was cut back by 4 bases and J by 7 bases. CDR3 protein: CASSYRTGVTNEQFF. For the CDR3, the DNA is TGTGCCAGCAGCTACCGGACAGGGGTGACGAATGAGCAGTTCTTC.

This clone was detected a few times. J is TRBJ2-7 and V is TRBV28, with D unresolved. The CDR3 runs 14 residues. The V gene's germline CDR1 is MDHEN and CDR2 SYDVKM. The germline V and J ends were trimmed by 10 bases and 5 bases, with 21 bases remaining between them. CDR3 region: CATKRRPPYDEQYF. CDR3 nucleotide sequence: TGTGCCACCAAAAGGCGGCCTCCATACGACGAGCAGTACTTC.

The CDR3: CASSPSGRASYNEQFF. The CDR3 DNA follows: TGTGCCAGCTCACCCTCCGGGAGGGCTTCCTACAATGAGCAGTTCTTC. The chain is built from TRBV18 and TRBJ2-1; 8 bases fit TRBD2. CDR3 size: 16 residues. V shed 3 bases and J 1 base; nucleotides not matched to a gene: 5. Germline V CDR1 and CDR2: KGHSH, LQKENI.

The chain uses TRBV5-4 and TRBJ1-2; 8 bases match TRBD1. Germline CDR1 is SGHNT and CDR2 is YYREEE (reference sequence). The length of the CDR3 is 13 residues. J gave up 4 bases and V 4 bases, and 3 bases lay outside the gene matches. The chain's CDR3 is CASSRTGSYGYTF. CDR3 DNA: TGTGCCAGCAGCCGGACAGGGAGCTATGGCTACACCTTC.

The chain carries TRBV19 and TRBJ2-7, with TRBD1 matching 10 bases. J gave up 6 bases and V 4 bases, and 12 bases lay outside the gene matches. CDR3 length equals 16 residues. The germline CDR1 and CDR2 sequences are LNHDA and SQIVND (reference sequence). CDR3 amino acids: CASSTLPGQGTSEQYF. The CDR3 DNA follows: TGTGCCAGTAGTACCCTCCCGGGACAGGGGACAAGCGAGCAGTACTTC.

In this sample, this clone turned up once. CDR3 region: CSASGQANTEAFF. The CDR3 nucleotides are TGCAGTGCTAGTGGCCAGGCGAACACTGAAGCTTTCTTT. V is TRBV20-1 and J is TRBJ1-1, with no clear D. The CDR3 runs to 13 residues. Trimming removed 3 bases from V and 1 base from J, with 9 bases in between. Germline loops: CDR1 DFQATT, CDR2 SNEGSKA (reference sequence).

The gene calls are TRBV11-2 and TRBJ2-5; 7 bases are a match to TRBD2. The length of the CDR3 is 14 residues. Losses at the gene ends were 3 bases for V and 2 bases for J; bases not matched to a gene: 3. Germline V CDR1 and CDR2: SGHAT, FQNNGV. CDR3 DNA: TGTGCCAGCAGCTTCGGACTAGTTCAAGAGACCCAGTACTTC. Protein: CASSFGLVQETQYF.

Only one count was recorded for this clone. The V and J genes are TRBV27 and TRBJ2-2, with 7 bases identical to TRBD1. Trimming took 7 bases from V and 1 from J; bases not matched to a gene: 6. In germline, CDR1 is MNHEY, CDR2 SMNVEV (reference sequence). The CDR3 sequence is 15 residues long. The CDR3: CASTSGQVNTGELFF. The CDR3, as DNA: TGTGCCAGCACTTCAGGACAGGTGAACACCGGGGAGCTGTTTTTT.

V is TRBV5-1 and J is TRBJ1-2; possible D gene TRBD1, 5 bases. The V end lost 3 bases, the J end lost 4 bases, and 19 bases lay between the germline ends. Germline CDR1 reads SGHRS; CDR2 reads YFSETQ. This CDR3 contains 16 residues. The CDR3: CASSSRDFGEGYGYTF. In nucleotides, the CDR3 is TGCGCCAGCAGCTCTCGGGACTTCGGAGAGGGCTATGGCTACACCTTC.

The chain joins TRBV7-8 to TRBJ2-1; D perhaps matches TRBD1 (5 bases). Germline values: CDR1 SGHVS, CDR2 FQNEAQ. The ends were cut back, 8 bases at V and 9 bases at J, with 11 bases in the middle. The CDR3 is made up of 11 amino acids. The DNA for the CDR3 is TGTGCCAGCTCTGGAAGGGGTGAGCAGTTCTTC. This sequence encodes CASSGRGEQFF.

The chain carries TRBV28 and TRBJ2-1; D gene unclear. CDR1 is MDHEN, CDR2 SYDVKM, per germline. The V end was cut by 7 bases, the J end by 0 bases, with 10 bases between. The CDR3 length is 14 residues. The CDR3 loop reads CASIRRSSYNEQFF. The CDR3 DNA follows: TGTGCCAGCATTCGACGGAGCTCCTACAATGAGCAGTTCTTC.

V usage is TRBV30 and J usage is TRBJ2-1; 7 bases align to TRBD2. The CDR3 totals 17 residues. Germline-derived CDR1 and CDR2 are GTSNPN and SVGIG (reference sequence). J was trimmed by 3 bases and V by 3 bases; bases with no gene match: 14. The CDR3 is CAWSHLRSPGGYNEQFF. The CDR3 DNA sequence: TGTGCCTGGAGCCATCTACGGTCTCCGGGAGGCTACAATGAGCAGTTCTTC.

The chain joins TRBV5-1 to TRBJ2-7; 9 bases map to TRBD1. V lost 4 bases and J lost 6; bases outside the gene matches: 11. Germline CDR1 SGHRS, CDR2 YFSETQ. The CDR3 is 15 amino acids. The CDR3 sequence: CASSPGMGQGSEQYF. The DNA for the CDR3 is TGCGCCAGCAGCCCAGGTATGGGACAGGGAAGCGAGCAGTACTTC.

This clone was counted only a few times. CDR3 sequence reads: CASTTPSAGKGEQYF. The DNA for the CDR3 is TGTGCCAGCACCACCCCCTCTGCGGGAAAGGGCGAGCAGTACTTC. The chain has TRBV28 and TRBJ2-7; tentative D call: TRBD2 (6 bases). Trimming took 7 bases from V and 6 from J, leaving 22 bases between them. This CDR3 region has 15 residues. Germline CDR1 MDHEN, CDR2 SYDVKM.

The chain is built from TRBV18 and TRBJ2-5; D gene unclear. This CDR3 has 12 residues. With 6 bases removed from V and 2 bases from J, the gap between germline ends came to 7 bases. Germline CDR1 is KGHSH and CDR2 is LQKENI. The CDR3 sequence is CASSSKQETQYF. DNA of the CDR3: TGTGCCAGCTCGTCCAAACAAGAGACCCAGTACTTC.